This T cell receptor (beta chain) was identified during a study of T-cell reconstitution after alpha-beta-depleted transplantation in children. Study-wide findings and caveats: When one year had passed after transplant, most T-cell counts and diversity came from newly produced T cells. Some patients' high day-60 TCRbeta diversity was attributed to recipient cells surviving conditioning. Several hundred rapidly expanded clones from non-depleted graft cells reportedly supplied alpha-beta T cells about two months post-transplant.

Researchers prepared the TCRbeta library using unique molecular identifiers, the study reports. TCRdb re-derived calls from the PCR reads in MiXCR, one entry per CDR3 protein. Of 700,000 or so distinct CDR3 sequences listed, roughly 13% were seen once; the top ten hold 0.79%. Ten or more counts support this clonotype. Its antigen remains unknown. Looked up from germline, CDR1 is SGHRS and CDR2 is YFSETQ. Trimming removed 0 bases from V and 4 bases from J, with 7 bases in between. CDR3 length: 13 residues. The chain links TRBV5-1 to TRBJ1-2; TRBD1 might be the D (5 bases). This TCR was recovered from a girl aged 2-10 years with congenital amegakaryocytic thrombocytopenia, due to receive a stem cell transplant. The sample in question was PBMCs, obtained before TCRalphabeta/CD19-depleted stem cell transplant. CDR3 loop: CASSLEQGYGYTF. As DNA, the CDR3 is TGCGCCAGCAGCTTGGAGCAGGGCTATGGCTACACCTTC.